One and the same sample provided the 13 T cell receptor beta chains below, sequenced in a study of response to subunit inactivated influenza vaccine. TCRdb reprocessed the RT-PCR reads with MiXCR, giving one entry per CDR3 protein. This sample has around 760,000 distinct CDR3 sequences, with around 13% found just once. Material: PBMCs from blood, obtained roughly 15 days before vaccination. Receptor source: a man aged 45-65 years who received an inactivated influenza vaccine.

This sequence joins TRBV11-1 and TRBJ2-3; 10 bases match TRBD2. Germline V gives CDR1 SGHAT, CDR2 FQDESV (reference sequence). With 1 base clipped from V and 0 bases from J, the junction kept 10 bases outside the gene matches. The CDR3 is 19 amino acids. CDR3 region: CASSLGVGISGGSTDTQYF. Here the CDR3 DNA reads TGTGCCAGCAGCTTAGGAGTCGGGATTAGCGGGGGGAGCACAGATACGCAGTATTTT.

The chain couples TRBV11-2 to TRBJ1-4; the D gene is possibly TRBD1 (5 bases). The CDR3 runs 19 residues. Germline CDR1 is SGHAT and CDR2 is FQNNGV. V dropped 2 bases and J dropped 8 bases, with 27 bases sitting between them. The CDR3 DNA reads TGTGCCAGCAGCTTAAAGGTTGCTGTGATGGGCACCAGGGACGAAAAACTGTTTTTT. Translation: CASSLKVAVMGTRDEKLFF.

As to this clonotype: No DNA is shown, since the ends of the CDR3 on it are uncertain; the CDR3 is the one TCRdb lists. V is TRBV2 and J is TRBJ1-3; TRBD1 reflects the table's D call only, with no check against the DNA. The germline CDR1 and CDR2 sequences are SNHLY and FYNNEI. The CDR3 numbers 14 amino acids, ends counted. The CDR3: CASILDSLGNTIYF.

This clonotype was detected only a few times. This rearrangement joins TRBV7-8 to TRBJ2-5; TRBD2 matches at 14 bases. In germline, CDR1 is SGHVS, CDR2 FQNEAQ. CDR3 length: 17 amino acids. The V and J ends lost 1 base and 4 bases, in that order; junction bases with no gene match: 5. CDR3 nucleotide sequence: TGTGCCAGCAGCTTAGGTAGAGGGACTAGCGGGGGAGAGACCCAGTACTTC. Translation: CASSLGRGTSGGETQYF. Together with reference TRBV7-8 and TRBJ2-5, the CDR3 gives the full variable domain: GAGVSQSPRYKVAKRGQDVALRCDPISGHVSLFWYQQALGQGPEFLTYFQNEAQLDKSGLPSDRFFAERPEGSVSTLKIQRTQQEDSAVYLCASSLGRGTSGGETQYFGPGTRLLVL.

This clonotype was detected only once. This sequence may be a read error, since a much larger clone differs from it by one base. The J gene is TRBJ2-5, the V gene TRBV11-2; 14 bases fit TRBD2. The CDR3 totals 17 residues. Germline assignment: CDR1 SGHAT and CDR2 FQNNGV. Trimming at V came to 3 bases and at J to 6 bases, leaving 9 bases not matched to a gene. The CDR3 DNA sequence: TGTGCCAGCAGCTTTTCATGGACTAGCGGGGGGCTAAAGACCCAGTACTTC. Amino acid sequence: CASSFSWTSGGLKTQYF.

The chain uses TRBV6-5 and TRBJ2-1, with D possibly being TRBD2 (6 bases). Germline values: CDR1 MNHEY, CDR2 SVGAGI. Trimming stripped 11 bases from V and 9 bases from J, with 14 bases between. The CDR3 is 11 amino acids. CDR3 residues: CASDHGGEQFF. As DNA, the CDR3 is TGTGCCTCCGACCACGGGGGTGAGCAGTTCTTC.

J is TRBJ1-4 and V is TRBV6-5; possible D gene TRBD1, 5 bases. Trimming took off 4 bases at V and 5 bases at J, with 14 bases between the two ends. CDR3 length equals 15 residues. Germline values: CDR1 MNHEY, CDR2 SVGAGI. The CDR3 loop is CASSWSGGTNEKLFF. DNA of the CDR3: TGTGCCAGCAGTTGGAGCGGGGGTACGAATGAAAAACTGTTTTTT.

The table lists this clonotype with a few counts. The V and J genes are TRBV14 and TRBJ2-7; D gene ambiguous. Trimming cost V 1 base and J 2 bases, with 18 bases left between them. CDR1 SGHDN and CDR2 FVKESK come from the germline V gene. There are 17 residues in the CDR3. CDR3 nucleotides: TGTGCCAGCAGCCAAGCCCCCCTTTTCGGGCTAGCCTACGAGCAGTACTTC. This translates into CASSQAPLFGLAYEQYF.

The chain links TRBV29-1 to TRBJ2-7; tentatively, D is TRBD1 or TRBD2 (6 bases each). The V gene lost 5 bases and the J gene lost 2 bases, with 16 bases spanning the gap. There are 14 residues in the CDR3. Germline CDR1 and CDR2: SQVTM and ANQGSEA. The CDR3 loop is CSVKTGRTPYEQYF. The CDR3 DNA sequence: TGCAGCGTTAAAACAGGGAGGACACCCTACGAGCAGTACTTC.

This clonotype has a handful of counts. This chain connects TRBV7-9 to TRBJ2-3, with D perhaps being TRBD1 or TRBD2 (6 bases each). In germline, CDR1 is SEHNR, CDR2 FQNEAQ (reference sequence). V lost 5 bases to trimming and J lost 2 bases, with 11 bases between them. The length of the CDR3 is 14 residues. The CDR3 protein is CASSPGANTDTQYF. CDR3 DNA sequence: TGTGCCAGCAGCCCGGGGGCGAACACAGATACGCAGTATTTT.

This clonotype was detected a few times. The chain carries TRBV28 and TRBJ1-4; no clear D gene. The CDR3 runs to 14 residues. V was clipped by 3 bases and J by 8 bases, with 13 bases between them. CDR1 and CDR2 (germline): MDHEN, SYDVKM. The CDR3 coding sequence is TGTGCCAGCAGTTTGGATCGGTGGGAGGAAAAACTGTTTTTT. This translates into CASSLDRWEEKLFF.

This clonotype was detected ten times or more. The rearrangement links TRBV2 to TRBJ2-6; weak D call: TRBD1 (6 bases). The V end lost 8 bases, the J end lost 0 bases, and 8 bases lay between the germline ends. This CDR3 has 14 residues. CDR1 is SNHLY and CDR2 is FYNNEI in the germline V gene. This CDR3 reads CASRDNSGANVLTF. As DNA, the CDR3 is TGTGCCAGCCGGGACAACTCTGGGGCCAACGTCCTGACTTTC.

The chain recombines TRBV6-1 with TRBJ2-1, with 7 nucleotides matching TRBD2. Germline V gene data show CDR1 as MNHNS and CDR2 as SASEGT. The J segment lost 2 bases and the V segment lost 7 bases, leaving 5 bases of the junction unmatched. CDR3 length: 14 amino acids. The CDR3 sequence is CASTSGGPYNEQFF. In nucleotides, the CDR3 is TGTGCCAGCACTAGCGGCGGCCCCTACAATGAGCAGTTCTTC.